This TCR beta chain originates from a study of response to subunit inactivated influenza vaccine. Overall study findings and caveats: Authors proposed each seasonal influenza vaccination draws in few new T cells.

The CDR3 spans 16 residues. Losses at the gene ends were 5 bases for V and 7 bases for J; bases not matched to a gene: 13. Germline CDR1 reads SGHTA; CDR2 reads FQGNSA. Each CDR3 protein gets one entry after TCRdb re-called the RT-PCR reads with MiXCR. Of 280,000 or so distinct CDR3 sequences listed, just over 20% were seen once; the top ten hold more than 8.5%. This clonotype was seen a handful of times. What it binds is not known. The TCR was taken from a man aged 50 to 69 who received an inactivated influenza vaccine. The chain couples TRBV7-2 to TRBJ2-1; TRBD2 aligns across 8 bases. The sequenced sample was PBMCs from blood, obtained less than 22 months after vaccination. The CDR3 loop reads CASSHPGGALGNEQFF. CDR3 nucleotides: TGTGCCAGCAGCCACCCCGGGGGGGCCCTTGGGAATGAGCAGTTCTTC.